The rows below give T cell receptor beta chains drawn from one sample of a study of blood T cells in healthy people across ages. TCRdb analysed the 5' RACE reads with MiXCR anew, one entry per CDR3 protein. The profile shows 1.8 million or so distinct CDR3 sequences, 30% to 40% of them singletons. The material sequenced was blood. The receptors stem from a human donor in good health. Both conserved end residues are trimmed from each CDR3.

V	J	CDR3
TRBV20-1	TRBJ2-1	SARVIGPGNEQF
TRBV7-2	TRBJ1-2	ASSLGMPGQGYGYT
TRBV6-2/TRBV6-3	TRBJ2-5	ASSYSRGFYQETQY
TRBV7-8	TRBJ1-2	ASSQRTSYGYT
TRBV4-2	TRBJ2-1	ASGGASGGDYNEQF
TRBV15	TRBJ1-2	ATSLSGAYGYT
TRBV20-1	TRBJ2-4	SASGGSAKNIQY
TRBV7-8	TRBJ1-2	ASSLVGTRVFGYT
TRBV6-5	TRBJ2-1	ASSYLGLIGDEQF
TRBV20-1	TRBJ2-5	SAGINDRKTQY
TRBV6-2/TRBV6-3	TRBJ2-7	ASEGLTYEQY
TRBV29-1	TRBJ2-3	SVVHANTQY
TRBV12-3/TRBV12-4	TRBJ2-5	ASTKDRYNEQY
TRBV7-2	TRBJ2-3	ASSSERDRAQY
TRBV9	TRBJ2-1	ASSVVPSGGLESSYNEQF
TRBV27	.	ASIPGSSYNEQY
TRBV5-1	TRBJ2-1	ASSHSEDEQF
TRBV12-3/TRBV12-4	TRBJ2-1	ASSLRLREQF
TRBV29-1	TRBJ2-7	SVARTGIPYEQY
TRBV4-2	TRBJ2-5	ASSHTPGRQETQY
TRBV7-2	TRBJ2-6	ASSSQSGANVLT
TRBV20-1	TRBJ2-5	SATATRTSHQETQY
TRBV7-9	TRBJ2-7	ASSSYTGTPEANEQY
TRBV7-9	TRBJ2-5	ASSFGGTSQETQY
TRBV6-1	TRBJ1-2	ASSEPRGGLHGYT
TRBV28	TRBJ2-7	ASSLPWDMEEQY
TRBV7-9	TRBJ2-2	VSSRTRVGTGELF
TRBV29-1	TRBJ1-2	SVGGRLRDGYT
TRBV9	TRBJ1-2	ASSHTRTGEDYGHT
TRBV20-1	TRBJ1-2	SASNPPSALYGYT
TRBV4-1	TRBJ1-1	ASSQPSRGSNTEAF
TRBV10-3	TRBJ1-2	ATTGGDGYT
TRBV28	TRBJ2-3	ASSSTSGGEDTQY
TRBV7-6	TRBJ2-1	ASSLTRASGGEQF
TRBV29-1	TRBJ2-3	SVSTSGRFTDTQY
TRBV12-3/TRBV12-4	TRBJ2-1	ASSSGGYYNEQF
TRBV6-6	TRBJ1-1	ASSYELKGRTEAF
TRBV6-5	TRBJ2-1	ASTVRGIGYHEQF
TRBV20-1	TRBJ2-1	SVAPMTPEQF
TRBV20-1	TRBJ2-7	SAKGQPSDEQY
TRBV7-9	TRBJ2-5	ASSPPVGEMETQY
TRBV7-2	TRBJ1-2	ASSAVGLFGYT
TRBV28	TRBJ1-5	ASSEPQPQH